The T cell receptor beta chain under discussion was sequenced for a study of CD8+ T cells in alopecia areata. This clone was recorded a few times. Isolated RNA was reverse transcribed into cDNA used as the sequencing template. The assay was immunoSEQ multiplex PCR, and TCRdb's table has in-frame clones only and misses some. Among some 220,000 clones listed, under 75% were seen once. This sample's treatment: oral pan-JAK inhibitor, 5-10 mg twice daily. CDR3 size: 12 residues. V gave up 3 bases and J gave up 6 bases, with 5 bases separating them. Germline V gene data show CDR1 as SGHTA and CDR2 as FQGTGA.

The gene calls are TRBV7-3 and TRBJ2-2; the D is unclear. This receptor was taken from a human donor with alopecia areata. The sequencing here drew on CD4+ T cells sorted from blood, taken at week 4, from a patient treated with tofacitinib. The CDR3 sequence is CASSFEAGELFF. CDR3 nucleotide sequence: TGTGCCAGCAGCTTTGAGGCCGGGGAGCTGTTTTTT. Full variable domain (rest looked up from reference TRBV7-3 and TRBJ2-2): GAGVSQTPSNKVTEKGKYVELRCDPISGHTALYWYRQSLGQGPEFLIYFQGTGAADDSGLPNDRFFAVRPEGSVSTLKIQRTERGDSAVYLCASSFEAGELFFGEGSRLTVL.